The clone carrying this T cell receptor (beta chain) was counted ten times or more. As yet, its antigen is unknown. Amplified regions were TCR beta CDR3 sequences from RNA transcripts. A first-round RT-PCR of the TCR CDR3 used the HTBI primer set. MiXCR, applied by TCRdb to the multiplex PCR reads, yields one record per CDR3 protein. The data hold roughly 550,000 distinct CDR3 sequences, with about 15% observed a single time. The sample originates from a study of T cells in Graves' hyperthyroidism and ophthalmopathy. Study findings and constraints: Blood shared most expanded thyroid clonotypes above 0.001.

A patient was excluded if there was uncontrolled infection, other autoimmune disease, pregnancy or lactation. Clinical symptoms, serum thyroxine, TRAb, thyroid ultrasound and orbital computed tomography established diagnosis. The CDR3 consists of 14 residues. Losses at the gene ends were 11 bases for V and 1 base for J; bases not matched to a gene: 8. The rearrangement joins TRBV12-3 or TRBV12-4 to TRBJ1-2, with 9 bases identical to TRBD1. The sequenced material came from blood. The receptor was derived from a woman aged 30 to 39 with Graves' ophthalmopathy. The DNA for the CDR3 is TGTGCCGGGGGGACAGGGAATGGTAACTATGGCTACACCTTC. Its translation is CAGGTGNGNYGYTF.